This TCR beta chain comes out of a study of T cell responses to AZD1222 COVID-19 vaccine. Using immunoSEQ multiplex PCR, the repertoire was profiled, and TCRdb retains in-frame clones only, with some absent. The sample contains 130,000 to 150,000 clones, more than 70% of which appear only once. Second-dose groups at about 4 or about 12 weeks were pooled. Deletions cut 8 bases from V and 1 base from J, with 11 bases between. The germline V gene encodes CDR1 SNHLY and CDR2 FYNNEI. This CDR3 is built from 13 residues. The material was peripheral blood, obtained 28 days after the second AZD1222 dose. The receptor's source is an adult who received the AZD1222 COVID-19 vaccine. The V call is TRBV2, the J call TRBJ1-1; D is perhaps TRBD1 (5 bases). CDR3 nucleotides: TGTGCCAGCGGGGGGATGCGGAACACTGAAGCTTTCTTT. This sequence encodes CASGGMRNTEAFF.